A selection of T cell receptor beta chains follows, all from one sample in a study of blood T cell repertoires in COVID-19. The method was immunoSEQ multiplex PCR; TCRdb's version includes in-frame clones alone and lacks a portion of them. The table lists about 380,000 clones, 88% of them singletons. Specimen: PBMCs or T cells enriched from blood (not recorded which). Receptors originate from a young woman who had recovered from COVID-19. The CDR3 runs from the conserved cysteine through the conserved F or W. D genes are given only for firm matches. Expanded clones are given a class, and other clones once, few, many or no size at all.

j_call | clone_size | v_call | d_call | cdr3_length | cdr3_nt | cdr3_aa
TRBJ1-2 | NA | TRBV19 | NA | 13 | TGTGCCAGTAGTGCCTACCGGGTGACCGGCTACACCTTC | CASSAYRVTGYTF
TRBJ1-2 | NA | TRBV19 | TRBD1 | 14 | TGTGCCAGTAGTATCAGGGGGCAAGGATATGGCTACACCTTC | CASSIRGQGYGYTF
TRBJ1-1 | NA | TRBV2 | NA | 14 | TGTGCCAGCAGGAACAGTTTAATGAACACTGAAGCTTTCTTT | CASRNSLMNTEAFF
TRBJ1-5 | NA | TRBV4-1 | NA | 15 | TGCGCCAGCAGCCAAGAGGCAGGGAACAATCAGCCCCAGCATTTT | CASSQEAGNNQPQHF
TRBJ2-7 | NA | TRBV3-1/TRBV3-2 | NA | 12 | TGTGCCAGCAGCCAAGATCGCGACGAGCAGTACTTC | CASSQDRDEQYF
TRBJ2-2 | NA | TRBV4-1 | NA | 16 | TGCGCCAGCAGCCAAGGAGCGCTCCCCAGGGGCGGGGAGCTGTTTTTT | CASSQGALPRGGELFF
TRBJ1-2 | NA | TRBV10-3 | TRBD1 | 13 | TGTGCCATCACCCGACAGGGTAACTATGGCTACACCTTC | CAITRQGNYGYTF
TRBJ1-6 | NA | TRBV3-1/TRBV3-2 | NA | 17 | TGTGCCAGCAGCCAAGATCGGGGGTATACCTATAATTCACCCCTCCACTTT | CASSQDRGYTYNSPLHF
TRBJ1-1 | NA | TRBV6-6 | NA | 13 | TGTGCCAGCCTCAAGATAGGGGTTTCTGAAGCTTTCTTT | CASLKIGVSEAFF
TRBJ1-2 | NA | TRBV27 | TRBD1 | 14 | TGTGCCAGCAGTTTAGTAGGGGGCTCCTATGGCTACACCTTC | CASSLVGGSYGYTF
TRBJ2-5 | NA | TRBV4-2 | TRBD2 | 16 | TGTGCCAGCAGCCTCGGGACTAGCGGGGGAGGAGAGACCCAGTACTTC | CASSLGTSGGGETQYF
TRBJ1-4 | NA | TRBV30 | NA | 14 | TGTGCCTGGAGTGTAGGGGGTACTCGTGAAAAACTGTTTTTT | CAWSVGGTREKLFF
TRBJ1-3 | few | TRBV15 | NA | 15 | TGTGCCACCAGCAGACCCCAGGGCATCGCGAACACCATATATTTT | CATSRPQGIANTIYF
TRBJ2-4 | NA | TRBV30 | TRBD1 | 14 | TGTGCCTGGAGCCCAGGGGGCGGCAAAAACATTCAGTACTTC | CAWSPGGGKNIQYF
TRBJ2-4 | NA | TRBV6-5 | TRBD2 | 15 | TGTGCCAGCAGGACGGGGGGACTAGCCAAAAACATTCAGTACTTC | CASRTGGLAKNIQYF
TRBJ1-6 | NA | TRBV6-5 | NA | 12 | TGTGCCAGCAGCTATAGTAATTCACCCCTCCACTTT | CASSYSNSPLHF